This TCR beta chain emerged from a study of T-cell reconstitution after alpha-beta-depleted transplantation in children. This clonotype was observed a handful of times. The CDR3 spans 15 residues. Germline lookup yields CDR1 SGHVS and CDR2 FNYEAQ. V lost 1 base and J lost 6, with 13 bases in between. Construction of the TCRbeta library involved unique molecular identifiers. A single record per CDR3 protein comes from TCRdb applying MiXCR to the PCR reads. The top ten hold approximately 1.1% of the sample, which has hundreds of thousands of distinct CDR3 sequences, 15% to 20% seen once. The chain couples TRBV7-6 to TRBJ2-1; D might be TRBD2 (6 bases). The clonotype was recovered from a human donor who donated a stem cell graft to a child with acute myeloid leukemia. Sample: PBMCs from the stem cell graft donor, taken from the stem cell graft. In nucleotides, the CDR3 is TGTGCCAGCAGCTTAGAAAACGCGGGGACCAATGAGCAGTTCTTC. It yields the protein CASSLENAGTNEQFF.